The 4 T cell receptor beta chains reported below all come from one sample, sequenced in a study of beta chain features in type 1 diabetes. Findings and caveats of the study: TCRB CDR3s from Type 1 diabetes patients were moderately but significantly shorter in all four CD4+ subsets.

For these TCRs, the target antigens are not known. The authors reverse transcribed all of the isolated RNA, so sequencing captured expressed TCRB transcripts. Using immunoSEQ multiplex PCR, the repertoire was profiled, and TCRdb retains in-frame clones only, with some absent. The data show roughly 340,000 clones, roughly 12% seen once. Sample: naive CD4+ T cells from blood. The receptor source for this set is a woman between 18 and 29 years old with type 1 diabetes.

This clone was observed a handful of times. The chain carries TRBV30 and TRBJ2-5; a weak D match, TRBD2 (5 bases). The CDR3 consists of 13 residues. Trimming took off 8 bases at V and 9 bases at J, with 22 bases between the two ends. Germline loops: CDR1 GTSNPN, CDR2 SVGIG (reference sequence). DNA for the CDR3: TGTGCCGCTAGCCCGTCAGGCGCCTTGGCCCAGTACTTC. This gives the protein CAASPSGALAQYF. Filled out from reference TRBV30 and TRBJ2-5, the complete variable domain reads SQTIHQWPATLVQPVGSPLSLECTVEGTSNPNLYWYRQAAGRGLQLLFYSVGIGQISSEVPQNLSASRPQDRQFILSSKKLLLSDSGFYLCAASPSGALAQYFGPGTRLLVL.

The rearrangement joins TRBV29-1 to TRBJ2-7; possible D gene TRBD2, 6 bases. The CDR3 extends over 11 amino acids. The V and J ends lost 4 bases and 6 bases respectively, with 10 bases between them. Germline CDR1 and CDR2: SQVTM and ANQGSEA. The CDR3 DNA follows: TGCAGCGTTGTGTCGGGACTCGAGCAGTACGTC. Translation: CSVVSGLEQYV.

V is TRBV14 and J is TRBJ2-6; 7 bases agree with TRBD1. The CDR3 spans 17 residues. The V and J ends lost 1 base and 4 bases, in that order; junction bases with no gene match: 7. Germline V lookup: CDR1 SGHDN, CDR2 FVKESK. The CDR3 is CASSQGQGGRGANVLTF. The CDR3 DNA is TGTGCCAGCAGCCAAGGACAGGGCGGAAGGGGGGCCAACGTCCTGACTTTC.

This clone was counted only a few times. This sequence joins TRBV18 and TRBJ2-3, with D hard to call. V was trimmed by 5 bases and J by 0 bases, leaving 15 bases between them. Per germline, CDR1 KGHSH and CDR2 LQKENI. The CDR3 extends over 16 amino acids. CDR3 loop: CASSALRRLSTDTQYF. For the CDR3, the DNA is TGTGCCAGCTCAGCCCTACGGAGACTCAGCACAGATACGCAGTATTTT.